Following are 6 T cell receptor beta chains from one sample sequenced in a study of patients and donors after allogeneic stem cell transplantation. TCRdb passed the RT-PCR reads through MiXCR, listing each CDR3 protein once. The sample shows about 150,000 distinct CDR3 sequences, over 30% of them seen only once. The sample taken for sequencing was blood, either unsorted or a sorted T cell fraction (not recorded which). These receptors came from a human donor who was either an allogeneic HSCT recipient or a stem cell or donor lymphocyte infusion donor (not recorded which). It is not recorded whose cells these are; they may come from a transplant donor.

The CDR3: CASRSGGRTDTQYF. The CDR3 coding sequence is TGTGCCAGCAGGTCAGGGGGGCGCACAGATACGCAGTATTTT. The chain uses TRBV28 and TRBJ2-3; D might be TRBD1 (7 bases). Germline lookup yields CDR1 MDHEN and CDR2 SYDVKM. The CDR3 totals 14 residues. Trimming shortened V by 6 bases and J by 1 base, and 11 bases separated the two germline ends.

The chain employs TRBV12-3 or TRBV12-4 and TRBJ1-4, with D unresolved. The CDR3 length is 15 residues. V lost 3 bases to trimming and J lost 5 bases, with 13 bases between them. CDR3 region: CASSLDGGKNEKLFF. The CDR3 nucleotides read TGTGCCAGCAGTTTGGACGGCGGGAAAAATGAAAAACTGTTTTTT.

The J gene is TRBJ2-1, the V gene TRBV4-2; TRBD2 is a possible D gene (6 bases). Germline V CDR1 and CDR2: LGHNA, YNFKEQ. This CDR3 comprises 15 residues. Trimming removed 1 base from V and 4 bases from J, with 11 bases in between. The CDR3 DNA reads TGTGCCAGCAGCCAAGGCGGGGATAAGTACAATGAGCAGTTCTTC. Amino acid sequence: CASSQGGDKYNEQFF.

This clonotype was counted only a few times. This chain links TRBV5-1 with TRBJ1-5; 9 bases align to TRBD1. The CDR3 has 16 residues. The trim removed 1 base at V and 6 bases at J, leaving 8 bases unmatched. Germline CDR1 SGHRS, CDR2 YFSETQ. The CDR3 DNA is TGCGCCAGCAGCTTGTACCCGGGACAGGGCCCTCAGCCCCAGCATTTT. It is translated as CASSLYPGQGPQPQHF.

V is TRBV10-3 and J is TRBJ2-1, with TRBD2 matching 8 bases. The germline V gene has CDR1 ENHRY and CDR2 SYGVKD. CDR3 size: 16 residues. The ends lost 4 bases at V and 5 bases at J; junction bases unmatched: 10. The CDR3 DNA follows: TGTGCCATCAGTGGTCCAGGTAGCGGGGCAAACAATGAGCAGTTCTTC. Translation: CAISGPGSGANNEQFF.

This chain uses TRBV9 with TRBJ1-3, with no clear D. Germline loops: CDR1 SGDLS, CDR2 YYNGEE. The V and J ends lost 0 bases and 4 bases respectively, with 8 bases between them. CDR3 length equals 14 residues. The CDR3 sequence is CASSVDIEGNTIYF. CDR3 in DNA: TGTGCCAGCAGCGTAGATATAGAGGGAAACACCATATATTTT.